This TCR beta chain derives from a study of beta chain features in type 1 diabetes (dated by TCRdb to the late 2010s). Regarding the complete study: No differences in mean age, gender distribution, total cell number or subset yield were found between patients and healthy donors. A total of under 120,000,000 sorted cells were examined across all samples, and RNA yield correlated strongly with the number of cells per subset. In the study, recently diagnosed type 1 diabetes patients and matched healthy donors were compared on the TCRB repertoires of their sorted circulating CD4+ T cell subsets. Naive and central memory subsets were obtained from all 30 or so donors, but regulatory and stem cell-like memory subsets were isolated from only 8 patients and about 8 healthy donors.

The CDR3 starts with the cysteine, ends with the phenylalanine, and has 17 residues. The entry retains the CDR3 DNA only, 51 bases that are in frame from base 1. V and J are trimmed by 2 bases and 1 base, and the gene matches miss 10 bases of the junction. CDR1 and CDR2 were assigned from the germline V gene (reference sequence) as GTSNPN and SVGIG. Overall study outcomes, separate from this receptor: Because cDNA was sequenced instead of genomic DNA, activated cells with high expression could be over-represented, although the groups did not differ in activation or CD3 levels. Because the HLA sub-analyses included only small numbers of individuals, any influence of HLA type on TCRB rearrangement was left unresolved. Type 1 diabetes patients showed a moderate but significant shortening of TCRB CDR3 length in all four CD4+ subsets. Fewer insertions and more nucleotide deletions at VDJ recombination sites were observed in patients with type 1 diabetes, implying thymic rearrangement abnormalities. Shorter templates might be favored by PCR, yet because patient and control samples were amplified and corrected together, any such skew would affect both groups equally. The naive, central memory and regulatory TCRB repertoires appeared to resemble one another more closely among patients than among healthy donors.

From each donor, a single peripheral blood sample of approximately 120 mL on average was drawn into heparinised tubes. A BD FACSAria II was used to sort naive, central memory, regulatory and stem cell-like memory CD4+ T cells with a panel that included CD45RO, CCR7, CD25, CD127, CD95 and CD27. A purity above 98% was achieved for all sorted populations. PBMCs were isolated immediately by Lymphoprep density gradient centrifugation and stained directly without culture. So that batch effects would be minimized, each experiment stained and sorted samples in pairs, pairing one healthy donor with one patient. Remarks on this clone: Its binding antigen is unknown. Base qualities are missing; no much larger clone stands one base away.

All of the isolated RNA was reverse transcribed with the High Capacity cDNA Reverse Transcription Kit, so expressed TCRB transcripts were sequenced. Naive, central memory and regulatory T cell samples underwent deep immunoSEQ sequencing, averaging approximately 3.5 million total reads per sample. Sorted cells were lysed in RLT buffer and RNA was extracted with DNase-treated RNeasy Micro or Mini kits, depending on cell number. Each cell subset was processed separately to prevent cross-contamination, with patient and healthy donor samples processed together. Using the immunoSEQ multiplex PCR, TCRB sequences were amplified from cDNA into 87-bp fragments spanning the CDR3 region. The amplicons were sequenced using the Illumina HiSeq platform. Per the original workflow: Synthetic template baselines were used to correct PCR bias computationally, reads within Hamming distance 2 were collapsed together, and singletons that could not be merged were discarded. Reads were aligned against IMGT so that V, D and J genes, CDR3 length and insertions or deletions at six rearrangement sites could be assigned. Clonotype counts were normalized to sorted cell number within each subset before computing true diversity and Gini coefficients with the tcR R package. The overlap coefficient, calculated on TCRB nucleotide sequences, was used to measure repertoire sharing. Held by TCRdb, this immuneACCESS table contains in-frame sequences only and omits some clones. Under half of the omission traces to an unresolved V gene where checked; the cause of the rest is unknown. That table gives V, J and clone size, and the DNA gave D and trimming. This sample has about 150,000 clones in its table, and under 9.5% of those were observed once. The top ten clones comprise 0.5% to 0.65% of the sample.

The source material was central memory CD4+ T cells from blood. The sequence came from a man between 18 and 29 years old in good health. The rearranged chain carries TRBV30 and TRBJ2-5; TRBD2 lines up with 10 middle nucleotides. The nucleotide sequence is TGTGCCTGGAGTCTCGGTCTGCTAGCGGGGGTCCAAGAGACCCAGTACTTC. Its translation reads: CAWSLGLLAGVQETQYF.